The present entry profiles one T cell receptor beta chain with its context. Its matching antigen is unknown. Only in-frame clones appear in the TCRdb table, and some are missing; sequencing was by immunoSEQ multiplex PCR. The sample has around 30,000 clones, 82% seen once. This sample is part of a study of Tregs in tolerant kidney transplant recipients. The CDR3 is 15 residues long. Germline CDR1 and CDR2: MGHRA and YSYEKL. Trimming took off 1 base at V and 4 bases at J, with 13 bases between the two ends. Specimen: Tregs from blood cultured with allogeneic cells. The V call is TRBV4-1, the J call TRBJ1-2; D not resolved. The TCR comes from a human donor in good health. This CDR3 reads CASSQGWEDAYGYTF. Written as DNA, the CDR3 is TGCGCCAGCAGCCAAGGGTGGGAGGATGCCTATGGCTACACCTTC.